This TCR beta chain was recorded in a study of blood T cell repertoires in COVID-19. The overall study: Material from acute and convalescent COVID-19 was sourced from the United States, Italy and Spain. Nucleic acid was either cDNA or gDNA, and it came from T cells, B-cell-depleted T cells, or PBMCs.

V was trimmed by 1 base and J by 7 bases, leaving 14 bases between them. The germline CDR1 and CDR2 sequences are SEHNR and FQNEAQ (reference sequence). The CDR3 totals 15 residues. Clones were read by immunoSEQ multiplex PCR, and TCRdb kept only the in-frame ones, dropping some. The repertoire includes roughly 150,000 clones, around nine tenths of them detected once, and around 5% sits in the top ten. The TCR comes from a human donor in a cohort sampled during active COVID-19. Sequencing used peripheral blood. V usage is TRBV7-9 and J usage is TRBJ2-1; TRBD2 is a possible D gene (6 bases). This chain's CDR3 is CASSLGTGLFNEQFF. CDR3 DNA: TGTGCCAGCAGCTTAGGAACCGGACTATTTAATGAGCAGTTCTTC.